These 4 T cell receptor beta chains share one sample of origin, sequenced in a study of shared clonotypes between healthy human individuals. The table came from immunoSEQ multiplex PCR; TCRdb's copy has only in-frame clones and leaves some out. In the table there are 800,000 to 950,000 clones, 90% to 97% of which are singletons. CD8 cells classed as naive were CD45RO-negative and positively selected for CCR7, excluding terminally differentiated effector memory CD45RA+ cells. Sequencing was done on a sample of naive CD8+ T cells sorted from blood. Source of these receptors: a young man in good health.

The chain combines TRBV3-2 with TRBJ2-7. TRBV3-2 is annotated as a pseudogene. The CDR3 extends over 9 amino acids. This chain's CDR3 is CARGDAPYF. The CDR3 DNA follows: TGTGCCAGGGGGGACGCGCCGTACTTC.

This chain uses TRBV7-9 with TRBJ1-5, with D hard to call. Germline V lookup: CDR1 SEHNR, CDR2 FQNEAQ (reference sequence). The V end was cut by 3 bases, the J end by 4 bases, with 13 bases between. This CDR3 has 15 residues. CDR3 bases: TGTGCCAGCAGCTTCGGCGGTCGGTGGAATCAGCCCCAGCATTTT. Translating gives CASSFGGRWNQPQHF.

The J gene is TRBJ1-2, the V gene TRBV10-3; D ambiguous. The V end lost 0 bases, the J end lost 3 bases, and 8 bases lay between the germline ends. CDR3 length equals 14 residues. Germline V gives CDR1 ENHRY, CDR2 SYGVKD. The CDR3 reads CAISESGRDYGYTF. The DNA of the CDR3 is TGTGCCATCAGTGAGTCAGGTCGCGACTATGGCTACACCTTC.

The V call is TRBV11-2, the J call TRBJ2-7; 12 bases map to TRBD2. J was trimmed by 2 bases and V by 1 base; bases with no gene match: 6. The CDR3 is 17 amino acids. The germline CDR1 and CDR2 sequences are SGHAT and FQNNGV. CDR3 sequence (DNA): TGTGCCAGCAGCTTAGGACTAGCGGGAGAGCGGACCTACGAGCAGTACTTC. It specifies CASSLGLAGERTYEQYF.